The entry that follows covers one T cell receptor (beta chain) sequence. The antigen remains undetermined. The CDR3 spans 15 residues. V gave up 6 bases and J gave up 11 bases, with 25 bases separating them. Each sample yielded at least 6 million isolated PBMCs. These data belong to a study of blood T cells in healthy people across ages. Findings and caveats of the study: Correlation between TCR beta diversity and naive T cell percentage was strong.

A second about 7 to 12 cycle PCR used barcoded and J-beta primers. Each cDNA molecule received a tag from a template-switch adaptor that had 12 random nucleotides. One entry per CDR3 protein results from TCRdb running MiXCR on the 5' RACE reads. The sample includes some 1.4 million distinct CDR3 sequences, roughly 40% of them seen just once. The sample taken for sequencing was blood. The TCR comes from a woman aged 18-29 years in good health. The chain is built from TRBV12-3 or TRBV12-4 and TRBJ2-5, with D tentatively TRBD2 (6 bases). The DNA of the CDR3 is TGTGCCAGCAGACCTGGTGGGGGGTTGGGGTACGTGCAGTACTTC. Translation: CASRPGGGLGYVQYF.